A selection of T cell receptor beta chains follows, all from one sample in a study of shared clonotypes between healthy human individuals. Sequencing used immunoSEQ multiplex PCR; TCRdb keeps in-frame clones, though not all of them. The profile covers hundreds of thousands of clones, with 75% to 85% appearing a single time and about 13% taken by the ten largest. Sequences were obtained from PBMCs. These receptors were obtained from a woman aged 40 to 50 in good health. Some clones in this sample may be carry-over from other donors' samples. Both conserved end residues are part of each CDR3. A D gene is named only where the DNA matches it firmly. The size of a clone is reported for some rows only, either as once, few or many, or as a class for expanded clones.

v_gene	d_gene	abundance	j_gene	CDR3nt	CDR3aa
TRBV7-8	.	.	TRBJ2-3	TGTGCCAGCAGCCCTGCCCGTACGCAGTATTTT	CASSPARTQYF
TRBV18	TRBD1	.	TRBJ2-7	TGTGCCAGCTCACCAGGCCGGGACAGGACCTACGAGCAGTACTTC	CASSPGRDRTYEQYF
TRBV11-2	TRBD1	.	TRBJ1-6	TGTGCCAGCAGCACGGGACAGAATTCACCCCTCCACTTT	CASSTGQNSPLHF
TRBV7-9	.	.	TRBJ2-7	TGTGCCAGCAGCGACCGGGACAACCCCTACGAGCAGTACTTC	CASSDRDNPYEQYF
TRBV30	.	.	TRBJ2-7	TGTGCCTGGAGTGTACGAGGGGGGAGGTACGAGCAGTACTTC	CAWSVRGGRYEQYF
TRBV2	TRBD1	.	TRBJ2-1	TGTGCCAGCAGTGAAGAAGGACAGGGGGCATCCTACAATGAGCAGTTCTTC	CASSEEGQGASYNEQFF
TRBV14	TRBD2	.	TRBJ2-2	TGTGCCAGCAGCCAAGCTAGCGGGGCGACCGGGGAGCTGTTTTTT	CASSQASGATGELFF
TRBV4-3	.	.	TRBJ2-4	TGCGCCAGCAGCCAAGACACCGTAGCCAAAAACATTCAGTACTTC	CASSQDTVAKNIQYF
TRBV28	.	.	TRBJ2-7	TGTGCCAGCAACCATGGGGGACTCGACCCCTACGAGCAGTACTTC	CASNHGGLDPYEQYF
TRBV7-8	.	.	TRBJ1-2	TGTGCCAGCAGCTGGTCAGGGGTTGCCGGCTACACCTTC	CASSWSGVAGYTF
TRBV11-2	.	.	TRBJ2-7	TGTGCCAGCAGCCTGGACAGAAAATCCTACGAGCAGTACTTC	CASSLDRKSYEQYF
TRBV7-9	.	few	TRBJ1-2	TGTGCCAGCAAGGGGAACTATGGCTACACCTTC	CASKGNYGYTF
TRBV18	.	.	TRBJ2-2	TGTGCCAGCTCACGTACACCAGAACCGAACACCGGGGAGCTGTTTTTT	CASSRTPEPNTGELFF
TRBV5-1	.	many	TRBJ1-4	TGCGCCAGCAGCTTGGCCGCGGGCCCTCCTAATGAAAAACTGTTTTTT	CASSLAAGPPNEKLFF
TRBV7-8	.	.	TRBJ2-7	TGTGCCAGCAGCCTCCGCCGGGACTCCAGCTACGAGCAGTACTTC	CASSLRRDSSYEQYF
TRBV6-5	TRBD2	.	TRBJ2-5	TGTGCCAGCAGCGCTAGCGGGTTCCCTCAAGAGACCCAGTACTTC	CASSASGFPQETQYF
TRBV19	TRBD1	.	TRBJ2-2	TGTGCCAGTAGTATAGGGGACAGGGACACCGGGGAGCTGTTTTTT	CASSIGDRDTGELFF
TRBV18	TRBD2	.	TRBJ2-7	TGTGCCAGCTCACCCGGACTAGCGGGTCCCTACGAGCAGTACTTC	CASSPGLAGPYEQYF
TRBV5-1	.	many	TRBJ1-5	TGCGCCAGCAGCTTGGTGGGGGGGAATCAGCCCCAGCATTTT	CASSLVGGNQPQHF
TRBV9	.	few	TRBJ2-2	TGTGCCAGCAGCGTAGCTCTAGGGAACACCGGGGAGCTGTTTTTT	CASSVALGNTGELFF
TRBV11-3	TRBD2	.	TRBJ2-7	TGTGCCAGCAGCCTAGCGGGAGGGACCTACGAGCAGTACTTC	CASSLAGGTYEQYF
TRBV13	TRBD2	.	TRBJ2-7	TGTGCCAGCAGCGCACTAGCGCAGTCCTACGAGCAGTACTTC	CASSALAQSYEQYF
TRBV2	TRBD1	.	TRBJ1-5	TGTGCCAGCAGCCCGACAGGGGGCCATCAGCCCCAGCATTTT	CASSPTGGHQPQHF
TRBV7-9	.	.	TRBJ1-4	TGTGCCAGCAGCTTAGCTGGGGGAGTCGAAAAACTGTTTTTT	CASSLAGGVEKLFF
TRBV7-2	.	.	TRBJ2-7	TGTGCCAGCAGCCCCCCCGGGTCTTCCTCCTACGAGCAGTACTTC	CASSPPGSSSYEQYF
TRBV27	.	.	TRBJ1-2	TGTGCCAGCAGTACAGGGTTAGGTGGCTACACCTTC	CASSTGLGGYTF